This T cell receptor beta chain was sequenced in a study of human T cells and chemical hapten exposure. At the level of the study: Minor pooled library volume differences mainly drove per-sample TCR yield variation. Notes on the study in general: Patch test score was positively correlated with the counts of PT1 expanded TCRs.

Unique molecular identifiers were attached to individual cDNA molecules within the library. TCRdb reprocessed the RACE reads via MiXCR and lists one record per CDR3 protein. The sample lists about 13,000 distinct CDR3 sequences, about a sixth seen once, with approximately 7.1% in the top ten. The germline gives CDR1 SGDLS, CDR2 YYNGEE. CDR3 length: 13 residues. V was trimmed by 0 bases and J by 8 bases, leaving 6 bases between them. This clonotype has a count of ten or more. The antigen remains unidentified. Time point of the sample: patch test 1, 2 weeks after DPC sensitization. Treatment specified: therapeutic diphenylcyclopropenone sensitization with weekly scalp DPC. In every case, blood was obtained before the patch test was applied.

The source material was whole blood, sampled in connection with sensitization to the hapten diphenylcyclopropenone (DPC). The chain links TRBV9 to TRBJ1-6; no definite D call. This clonotype originated in a woman in her 30s with alopecia areata. Some clones in this sample may be carry-over from other donors' samples. The CDR3 region has the DNA TGTGCCAGCAGCGTAGTGGCCGATTCACCCCTCCACTTT. This sequence encodes CASSVVADSPLHF.